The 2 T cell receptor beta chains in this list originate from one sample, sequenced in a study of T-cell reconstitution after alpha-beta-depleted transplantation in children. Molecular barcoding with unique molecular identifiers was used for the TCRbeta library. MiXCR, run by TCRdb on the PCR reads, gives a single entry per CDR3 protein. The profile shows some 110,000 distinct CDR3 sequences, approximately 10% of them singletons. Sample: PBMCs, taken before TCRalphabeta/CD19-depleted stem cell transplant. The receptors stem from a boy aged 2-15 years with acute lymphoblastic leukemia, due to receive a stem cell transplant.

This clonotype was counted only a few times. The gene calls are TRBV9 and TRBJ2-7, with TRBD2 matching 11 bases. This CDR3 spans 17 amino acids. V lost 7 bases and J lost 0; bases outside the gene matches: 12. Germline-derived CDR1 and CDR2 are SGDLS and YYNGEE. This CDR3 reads CASSRGLAGGSSYEQYF. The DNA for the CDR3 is TGTGCCAGCTCTCGGGGGCTAGCGGGAGGATCCTCCTACGAGCAGTACTTC.

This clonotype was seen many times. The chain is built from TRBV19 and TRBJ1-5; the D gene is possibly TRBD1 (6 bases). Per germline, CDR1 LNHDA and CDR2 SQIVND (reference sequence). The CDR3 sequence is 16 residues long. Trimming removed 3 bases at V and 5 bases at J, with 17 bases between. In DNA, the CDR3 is TGTGCCAGTAGTATTCTGGCGGGGGCAAAGGATCAGCCCCAGCATTTT. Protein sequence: CASSILAGAKDQPQHF.